This entry concerns a single TCR beta chain. Its binding antigen is unknown. Per-base qualities were not stored, and no clone one base away is much larger. Peripheral blood CD8+ and CD4+ T cells from healthy donors, Susac syndrome patients and multiple sclerosis patients were profiled by high-throughput TCR beta sequencing. The multiple sclerosis controls were treatment-naive patients whose relapsing-remitting disease, either stable or active, fulfilled the revised McDonald criteria. CD8+ TEMRA cells were enriched by FACS, while bulk CD8+ and CD4+ T cells were purified by magnetic negative isolation. Blood was collected in EDTA tubes and processed within 24 hours, with PBMCs isolated through density gradient centrifugation. PBMCs intended for TCR sequencing were cryopreserved in liquid nitrogen and were subsequently thawed in a 37 degrees C water bath. The sorted or isolated CD4+, CD8+ and CD8+ TEMRA cells reached a purity of at least 90%.

The sample belongs to a study of CD8 T cells in Susac syndrome (dated by TCRdb to 2018 to 2020). Background on the whole study: The study used repertoire sequencing to test whether antigen drove CD8+ T cell activation and differentiation in Susac syndrome. The clonality of the CD8+ T cell repertoire was compared across 11 to 12 healthy donors, some 14 Susac syndrome patients and fewer than 16 multiple sclerosis patients.

RNA was extracted using the RNeasy kit, and about 0.45 to 1 microgram was reverse transcribed with random hexamers. The immunoSEQ multiplex PCR assay, covering 54 Vbeta and 13 Jbeta segments, was used to amplify TCR beta CDR3 regions. To correct PCR amplification bias, a synthetic template baseline was used for both primer optimization and computational correction. The published analysis was carried out like this. Only productive sequences were kept, with reads annotated to V, D and J genes according to IMGT and analyzed in immunoSEQ Analyzer. Clonality was calculated as one minus the Shannon entropy normalized by log2 of the number of productive unique sequences. Public and private clones were assessed among the 100 most prevalent clones of each patient and control. Susac-specific clones were defined as absent from healthy and MS cohorts, roughly 1,100 published viral clones and other ImmuneACCESS disease sequences. TCRdb reworked the public reads: Q25 trimming with fastp, MiXCR clone assembly, productive beta chains retained. Identical CDR3 protein sequences are pooled into one entry, listed with their most common genes and DNA. TCRdb's processing, not the authors' own work, is the source of the V and J calls. The sample table lists 150,000 to 200,000 distinct CDR3 sequences, approximately 95% of them with a count of one. Less than 0.2% of the sample belongs to the ten largest clones.

V loses 2 bases of germline sequence and J loses 4 bases, and the interval between the two ends is 8 bases. CDR3 length: 14 amino acids, cysteine to phenylalanine. Only the CDR3 part of the read is kept: 42 bases, read in frame from the first base. The germline V gene sets CDR1 to SNHLY and CDR2 to FYNNEI. Broader findings and caveats from the paper: The TCR sequencing and HLA analysis was acknowledged to have included a relatively small number of individuals.

The V and J genes are TRBV2 and TRBJ2-2, with the identity of the D gene unclear. Source material: CD8+ T cells from PBMCs. This TCR derives from a human donor with multiple sclerosis. CDR3 protein: CASSERATTGELFF. The nucleotides are TGTGCCAGCAGTGAAAGGGCGACCACCGGGGAGCTGTTTTTT.